The 21 T cell receptor beta chains reported below all come from one sample, sequenced in a study of PD-1 blockade in classical Hodgkin lymphoma. Documented time point: newly diagnosed, previously untreated cHL patient sample. By magnetic negative selection, CD4+ T cells were purified from thawed PBMCs. Repertoires were generated with immunoSEQ multiplex PCR, while TCRdb's copy carries only in-frame clones and drops some. The data contain just under 20,000 clones, around 86% of them singletons. Sample: CD4+ T cells from blood. These TCRs come from a human donor with classical Hodgkin lymphoma.

This sequence joins TRBV9 and TRBJ1-1; D remains ambiguous. Germline values: CDR1 SGDLS, CDR2 YYNGEE. Trimming removed 2 bases from V and 0 bases from J, with 8 bases in between. The length of the CDR3 is 14 residues. CDR3 nucleotide sequence: TGTGCCAGCAGCGTGGACGGAATGAACACTGAAGCTTTCTTT. It translates to CASSVDGMNTEAFF.

V and J are TRBV5-1 and TRBJ2-7, with D unclear. The CDR3 runs 14 residues. Trimming removed 0 bases at V and 0 bases at J, with 7 bases between. In germline, CDR1 is SGHRS, CDR2 YFSETQ. The CDR3 sequence: CASSLDGSSYEQYF. For the CDR3, the DNA is TGCGCCAGCAGCTTGGACGGCAGCTCCTACGAGCAGTACTTC.

The chain uses TRBV7-9 and TRBJ2-2, with a weak D call TRBD2 (6 bases). Trimming took 5 bases from V and 1 from J, leaving 11 bases between them. Germline assignment: CDR1 SEHNR and CDR2 FQNEAQ (reference sequence). The CDR3 runs to 15 residues. The DNA for the CDR3 is TGTGCCAGCAGCCTCGGGACTCGGAACACCGGGGAGCTGTTTTTT. Residues: CASSLGTRNTGELFF. Drawing the rest from reference TRBV7-9 and TRBJ2-2, the complete variable domain is DTGVSQNPRHKITKRGQNVTFRCDPISEHNRLYWYRQTLGQGPEFLTYFQNEAQLEKSRLLSDRFSAERPKGSFSTLEIQRTEQGDSAMYLCASSLGTRNTGELFFGEGSRLTVL.

The CDR3 bases are TGTGCCAGCAGCTCGTCCAAGGTTCCCGAGACCAGCTCCTACAATGAGCAGTTCTTC. It yields the protein CASSSSKVPETSSYNEQFF. The chain recombines TRBV7-2 with TRBJ2-1, with D uncertain. V was trimmed by 4 bases and J by 0 bases, leaving 22 bases between them. Germline loops: CDR1 SGHTA, CDR2 FQGNSA. CDR3 size: 19 residues.

J is TRBJ1-4 and V is TRBV5-1; D remains unclear. The CDR3 totals 14 residues. Germline V CDR1 and CDR2: SGHRS, YFSETQ. V lost 2 bases, J lost 0 bases, and 5 bases lay in between. The CDR3 region has the DNA TGCGCCAGCAGCTTTATATCAACTAATGAAAAACTGTTTTTT. This gives the protein CASSFISTNEKLFF. Full variable domain (missing parts from reference TRBV5-1 and TRBJ1-4): KAGVTQTPRYLIKTRGQQVTLSCSPISGHRSVSWYQQTPGQGLQFLFEYFSETQRNKGNFPGRFSGRQFSNSRSEMNVSTLELGDSALYLCASSFISTNEKLFFGSGTQLSVL.

The chain is built from TRBV28 and TRBJ1-1, with 10 bases identical to TRBD1. CDR3 size: 16 residues. With V trimmed by 3 bases and J by 1 base, 5 bases remained unmatched. Germline-derived CDR1 and CDR2 are MDHEN and SYDVKM. As DNA, the CDR3 is TGTGCCAGCAGTTTGGACAGGGGGATTGGGAACACTGAAGCTTTCTTT. This translates into CASSLDRGIGNTEAFF.

On this clone: This CDR3 fails to terminate in the conserved phenylalanine or tryptophan, so it likely reflects a read error. No DNA is shown, since the ends of the CDR3 on it are uncertain; the CDR3 is the one TCRdb lists. The gene calls are TRBV6-1 and TRBJ1-1; TRBD1, the D gene given by the table, was not confirmed from the DNA. The CDR3 region is 11 residues in length, termini included. Per the germline V gene, CDR1 is MNHNS and CDR2 is SASEGT. The CDR3 loop is CASSERVRGVY.

The chain carries TRBV5-1 and TRBJ1-4; D perhaps matches TRBD1 (5 bases). Trimming shortened V by 1 base and J by 4 bases, and 8 bases separated the two germline ends. CDR1 and CDR2 from the germline V gene are SGHRS and YFSETQ. The CDR3 loop spans 14 amino acids. This CDR3 is CASSLRQLNEKLFF. The CDR3 coding sequence is TGCGCCAGCAGCTTGAGACAGCTTAATGAAAAACTGTTTTTT.

V usage is TRBV9 and J usage is TRBJ2-7; 7 nucleotides line up with TRBD2. The junction had 3 bases not matched to a gene; V was cut back by 0 bases and J by 0 bases. The CDR3 covers 15 residues. The germline V gene has CDR1 SGDLS and CDR2 YYNGEE. CDR3 protein: CASSVDGGSSYEQYF. The CDR3 DNA reads as TGTGCCAGCAGCGTAGACGGGGGGAGCTCCTACGAGCAGTACTTC.

The chain joins TRBV6-5 to TRBJ1-2, with 8 bases that match TRBD1. The CDR3 is made up of 15 amino acids. CDR1 is MNHEY, CDR2 SVGAGI, per germline. Germline trimming cut 4 bases from V and 8 bases from J; bases unmatched to any gene: 12. Here the CDR3 reads CASSSLNRGDWGYTF. CDR3 nucleotide sequence: TGTGCCAGCAGTTCCCTTAACAGGGGGGATTGGGGCTACACCTTC.

The gene calls are TRBV5-1 and TRBJ2-1, with D unclear. CDR3 length: 16 amino acids. V dropped 4 bases and J dropped 0 bases, with 14 bases sitting between them. Germline CDR1 reads SGHRS; CDR2 reads YFSETQ. DNA of the CDR3: TGCGCCAGCAGCCTGGATAGTGGGCGCTCCTACAATGAGCAGTTCTTC. Translated, it gives CASSLDSGRSYNEQFF.

The chain is built from TRBV5-5 and TRBJ2-6, with D perhaps assigned TRBD1 or TRBD2 (5 bases each). The V end was cut by 0 bases, the J end by 12 bases, with 22 bases between. The CDR3 contains 17 residues. Per germline, CDR1 SGHKS and CDR2 YYEKEE (reference sequence). The CDR3 region is CASSLGRQGGIVFVLTF. As DNA, the CDR3 is TGTGCCAGCAGCTTGGGGAGGCAGGGCGGAATCGTTTTCGTCCTGACTTTC.

The CDR3, as DNA: TGTGCCAGCAGTGTGGAGAGGAGCGGCAATCAGCCCCAGCATTTT. Its protein product is CASSVERSGNQPQHF. The V gene is TRBV2, the J gene TRBJ1-5; D ambiguous. V gave up 4 bases and J gave up 2 bases, with 12 bases separating them. Germline V gene data show CDR1 as SNHLY and CDR2 as FYNNEI. The CDR3 is made up of 15 amino acids.

This chain links TRBV23-1 with TRBJ2-3; D might be TRBD1 or TRBD2, each matching 6 bases. TRBV23-1 is an ORF for which the function is uncertain. The CDR3 spans 16 residues. V was pared by 8 bases and J by 2 bases, with 20 bases between. CDR3 loop: CASPYEGGGITDTQYF. As DNA, the CDR3 is TGCGCCAGCCCTTACGAAGGGGGAGGAATCACAGATACGCAGTATTTT.

The chain has TRBV7-9 and TRBJ2-7; no clear D gene. V dropped 2 bases and J dropped 3 bases, with 5 bases sitting between them. Germline assignment: CDR1 SEHNR and CDR2 FQNEAQ (reference sequence). The CDR3 length is 12 residues. CDR3 sequence: CASSLTGYEQYF. CDR3 nucleotides: TGTGCCAGCAGCTTAACTGGCTACGAGCAGTACTTC.

This CDR3 is CASSLDGASNQPQHF. As DNA, the CDR3 is TGTGCCAGCAGCTTAGATGGGGCGAGCAATCAGCCCCAGCATTTT. The rearrangement links TRBV11-2 to TRBJ1-5, with a tentative D call TRBD1 (5 bases). The V end was cut by 0 bases, the J end by 1 base, with 7 bases between. From germline, CDR1 is SGHAT and CDR2 FQNNGV. The CDR3 contains 15 residues. The full variable domain, in which reference TRBV11-2 and TRBJ1-5 provide the parts outside the CDR3, is EAGVAQSPRYKIIEKRQSVAFWCNPISGHATLYWYQQILGQGPKLLIQFQNNGVVDDSQLPKDRFSAERLKGVDSTLKIQPAKLEDSAVYLCASSLDGASNQPQHFGDGTRLSIL.

The rearrangement uses TRBV5-1 and TRBJ1-1, with D unclear. Germline loops: CDR1 SGHRS, CDR2 YFSETQ. The V and J ends lost 2 bases and 5 bases respectively, with 7 bases between them. The CDR3 runs to 12 residues. The CDR3 DNA is TGCGCCAGCAGCTTTGGGCGGACTGAAGCTTTCTTT. Translation gives CASSFGRTEAFF.

The rearrangement links TRBV19 to TRBJ2-7; D possibly corresponds to TRBD1 (5 bases). Per the germline V gene, CDR1 is LNHDA and CDR2 is SQIVND (reference sequence). The V and J ends lost 6 bases and 5 bases respectively, with 17 bases between them. This CDR3 has 14 residues. This chain's CDR3 is CASSRKVAGNEQYF. In DNA form, the CDR3 reads TGTGCCAGTAGCCGAAAGGTGGCAGGGAACGAGCAGTACTTC.

The chain couples TRBV9 to TRBJ2-7; 8 nucleotides align to TRBD2. CDR3 size: 14 residues. V lost 4 bases to trimming and J lost 4 bases; unmatched junction nucleotides: 7. The germline gives CDR1 SGDLS, CDR2 YYNGEE. Here the CDR3 reads CASSLLREGYEQYF. The DNA of the CDR3 is TGTGCCAGCAGCCTTCTTCGGGAGGGATACGAGCAGTACTTC.

The chain has TRBV7-9 and TRBJ2-2, with unresolved D. CDR3 length: 16 amino acids. V shed 0 bases and J shed 2 bases, with 10 bases lying between them. From germline, CDR1 is SEHNR and CDR2 FQNEAQ (reference sequence). CDR3 protein: CASSLAAGPNTGELFF. The CDR3 DNA sequence: TGTGCCAGCAGCTTAGCGGCTGGACCTAACACCGGGGAGCTGTTTTTT.

The rearrangement links TRBV19 to TRBJ2-1; TRBD2 agrees at 11 bases. With 4 bases clipped from V and 4 bases from J, the junction kept 9 bases outside the gene matches. The V gene's germline CDR1 is LNHDA and CDR2 SQIVND (reference sequence). This CDR3 contains 17 residues. The CDR3 nucleotides read TGTGCCAGTAGTACCTCTGGGACTAGCGGATATTACAATGAGCAGTTCTTC. Residues: CASSTSGTSGYYNEQFF.